The 10 T cell receptor beta chains below come from one sample, sequenced in a study of blood T cell repertoires in COVID-19. The protocol was immunoSEQ multiplex PCR, while the TCRdb copy is restricted to in-frame clones and leaves out a portion. Counted here are roughly 170,000 clones, more than 75% occurring once; the ten biggest clones make up approximately 5.4%. Sequencing used peripheral blood. The receptors here all came from a woman in her forties or fifties with COVID-19, enrolled during active disease.

The rearrangement joins TRBV21-1 to TRBJ1-2; the table calls TRBD1, which could not be checked here. TRBV21-1 is designated a pseudogene. The CDR3 spans 14 residues. The CDR3 sequence is CARVKGQGGYGYTF. As DNA, the CDR3 is TGTGCCAGGGTTAAAGGACAGGGTGGATATGGCTACACCTTC.

The J gene is TRBJ2-3, the V gene TRBV4-3, with 7 bases lining up with TRBD2. Germline V gene sequence: CDR1 LGHNA, CDR2 YSLEER. The length of the CDR3 is 15 residues. The V gene end was trimmed by 0 bases and the J gene end by 7 bases; junction bases not matched to a gene: 7. The chain's CDR3 is CASSQEPAGLYTQYF. As DNA, the CDR3 is TGCGCCAGCAGCCAAGAGCCAGCGGGGCTTTATACGCAGTATTTT.

The CDR3 reads CAWSWGKVASGANVLTF. The CDR3, as DNA: TGTGCCTGGAGTTGGGGCAAGGTGGCCTCTGGGGCCAACGTCCTGACTTTC. The rearrangement links TRBV30 to TRBJ2-6; a weak D match, TRBD1 (5 bases). Between the trimmed V and J ends, which lost 2 bases and 0 bases, there was a span of 14 bases. Germline CDR1 reads GTSNPN; CDR2 reads SVGIG (reference sequence). This CDR3 is 17 amino acids long.

The chain is built from TRBV27 and TRBJ1-2; D might be TRBD1 (6 bases). V shed 3 bases and J shed 6 bases, with 14 bases lying between them. The CDR3 runs to 14 residues. Germline V gene lookup returns CDR1 MNHEY and CDR2 SMNVEV (reference sequence). The CDR3 DNA reads as TGTGCCAGCAGTTTCACAGGGATGGCTAATGGCTACACCTTC. This sequence encodes CASSFTGMANGYTF.

CDR3 DNA sequence: TGTGCCAGCAGCCCAGATCGGGGGGCAAACTATGGCTACACCTTC. As protein: CASSPDRGANYGYTF. The rearrangement uses TRBV7-9 and TRBJ1-2; D might be TRBD1 (6 bases). Germline V lookup: CDR1 SEHNR, CDR2 FQNEAQ (reference sequence). The ends were cut back, 5 bases at V and 2 bases at J, with 15 bases in the middle. This CDR3 comprises 15 residues.

This clone showed up just once. V is TRBV5-1 and J is TRBJ2-2, with 9 bases fitting TRBD1. Trimming cost V 6 bases and J 0 bases; bases outside gene matches: 6. This CDR3 region has 16 residues. CDR1 is SGHRS, CDR2 YFSETQ, per germline. The CDR3 here is CASTPRQGANTGELFF. CDR3 DNA: TGCGCCAGCACACCCCGACAGGGGGCGAACACCGGGGAGCTGTTTTTT.

This clone was detected only a few times. The rearrangement links TRBV4-2 to TRBJ2-2, with 7 nucleotides matching TRBD2. This CDR3 has 17 amino acids. Germline CDR1 is LGHNA and CDR2 is YNFKEQ. J gave up 5 bases and V 0 bases, and 9 bases lay outside the gene matches. CDR3 nucleotide sequence: TGTGCCAGCAGCCAAGATGGGAGGGGTTCGGGTACCGGGGAGCTGTTTTTT. It specifies CASSQDGRGSGTGELFF.

This clone appeared a single time. The V and J genes are TRBV7-3 and TRBJ2-5; 9 bases line up with TRBD2. This CDR3 is 16 amino acids long. The J segment lost 5 bases and the V segment lost 5 bases, leaving 12 bases of the junction unmatched. Germline V CDR1 and CDR2: SGHTA, FQGTGA. The CDR3 loop is CASSPRGAGGFETQYF. The CDR3, as DNA: TGTGCCAGCAGCCCCCGGGGGGCGGGGGGGTTTGAGACCCAGTACTTC. Using reference TRBV7-3 and TRBJ2-5 for the parts outside the CDR3, the full variable domain is GAGVSQTPSNKVTEKGKYVELRCDPISGHTALYWYRQSLGQGPEFLIYFQGTGAADDSGLPNDRFFAVRPEGSVSTLKIQRTERGDSAVYLCASSPRGAGGFETQYFGPGTRLLVL.

This clone was observed a few times. CDR3 in DNA: TGTGCCAGCAGCTTGTGGGAGCAGCCCCAGCATTTT. This translates into CASSLWEQPQHF. J is TRBJ1-5 and V is TRBV5-6; no firm D call. The germline gives CDR1 SGHDT, CDR2 YYEEEE. The CDR3 loop spans 12 amino acids. V dropped 1 base and J dropped 7 bases, with 6 bases sitting between them. The full variable domain, its missing parts supplied by reference TRBV5-6 and TRBJ1-5, is DAGVTQSPTHLIKTRGQQVTLRCSPKSGHDTVSWYQQALGQGPQFIFQYYEEEERQRGNFPDRFSGHQFPNYSSELNVNALLLGDSALYLCASSLWEQPQHFGDGTRLSIL.

V is TRBV19 and J is TRBJ2-2; perhaps TRBD1 as D (5 bases). Per the germline V gene, CDR1 is LNHDA and CDR2 is SQIVND (reference sequence). The CDR3 has 14 residues. Trimming stripped 6 bases from V and 3 bases from J, with 11 bases between. CDR3 protein: CASSTQGDTGELFF. The CDR3, as DNA: TGTGCCAGTAGCACCCAAGGGGACACCGGGGAGCTGTTTTTT.